This TCR beta chain was profiled in a study of blood T cell repertoires in COVID-19. Across the whole study: The origin of the acute and convalescent COVID-19 samples was the United States, Italy and Spain. Sample material is recorded as cDNA or gDNA derived from T cells, B-cell-depleted T cells, or PBMCs.

J gave up 4 bases and V 9 bases, and 10 bases lay outside the gene matches. CDR1 SNHLY and CDR2 FYNNEI come from the germline V gene. The CDR3 runs to 14 residues. Per the authors' pipeline: Estimation of nucleated cell counts was performed using reference gene primer amplification. Libraries were prepared by immunoSEQ multiplex PCR; TCRdb keeps only in-frame clonotypes and omits some of them. V, J and clone size reflect that table, while D and trimming were determined from the DNA. Here the sample spans more than 200,000 clones, around 82% being singletons. The chain uses TRBV2 and TRBJ2-5; 8 bases fit TRBD2. Sample: peripheral blood. The TCR comes from a woman older than 75 with active or convalescent COVID-19. The DNA of the CDR3 is TGTGCCAGTCTTCGGGGACTAGGAGCAGAGACCCAGTACTTC. It translates to CASLRGLGAETQYF.